These T cell receptor beta chains were read from a single sample in a study of human T cells and chemical hapten exposure. TCRdb passed the RACE reads through MiXCR, listing each CDR3 protein once. The repertoire holds around 65,000 distinct CDR3 sequences, with 5.5% to 7.5% as singletons. The source material was whole blood. These receptors all stem from a female donor in good health. Some clones in this sample may be carry-over from other donors' samples. Both conserved end residues are part of each CDR3. The D gene is left open where the match is weak. Not every row has a clone size; where given, it reads once, few, many or a size class.

TRBJ2-1 . TRBV29-1 many CSVETGTRRNEQFF TGCAGCGTTGAAACGGGGACGCGGAGGAATGAGCAGTTCTTC
TRBJ2-7 TRBD2 TRBV28 many CASRKRTSGNYEQYF TGTGCCAGCAGAAAGAGGACTAGCGGCAACTACGAGCAGTACTTC
TRBJ2-1 . TRBV12-3/TRBV12-4 few CASSLPGPYNEQFF TGTGCCAGCAGTCTCCCGGGACCTTACAATGAGCAGTTCTTC
TRBJ2-1 TRBD2 TRBV11-3 . CASSPRGGTYNEQFF TGTGCCAGCAGCCCACGGGGGGGAACCTACAATGAGCAGTTCTTC
TRBJ1-5 . TRBV7-9 . CASSSAGGQPQHF TGTGCCAGCAGCTCGGCCGGTGGGCAGCCCCAGCATTTT
TRBJ1-2 . TRBV7-9 many CASSFGTGDGYTF TGTGCCAGCAGCTTTGGGACGGGGGATGGCTACACCTTC
TRBJ1-5 . TRBV6-1 many CASSDRHNQPQHF TGTGCCAGCAGTGATCGCCACAATCAGCCCCAGCATTTT
TRBJ1-5 . TRBV21-1 many CASSKRPLTGRLNQPQHF TGTGCCAGCAGCAAAAGGCCTTTGACGGGGAGACTCAATCAGCCCCAGCATTTT
TRBJ2-7 . TRBV27 . CASSLRWEGEQYF TGTGCCAGCAGTTTGAGATGGGAAGGGGAGCAGTACTTC
TRBJ2-1 . TRBV24-1 . CATSDARAAKYNEQFF TGTGCCACCAGTGATGCCCGGGCAGCCAAATACAATGAGCAGTTCTTC
TRBJ2-2 TRBD1 TRBV2 many CASSDGTGITGELFF TGTGCCAGCAGTGATGGGACAGGGATCACCGGGGAGCTGTTTTTT
TRBJ2-2 . TRBV29-1 many CSVYDTGELFF TGCAGCGTTTACGACACCGGGGAGCTGTTTTTT
TRBJ1-6 TRBD1 TRBV27 many CASRTGTGVSPLHF TGTGCCAGCAGAACCGGGACAGGGGTTTCACCCCTCCACTTT
TRBJ2-7 TRBD1 TRBV27 many CASSSYRGQDEQYF TGTGCCAGCAGTTCCTACAGGGGGCAGGACGAGCAGTACTTC
TRBJ1-1 TRBD1 TRBV28 few CASSLQADRGGNTEAFF TGTGCCAGCAGTCTCCAAGCGGACAGGGGAGGGAACACTGAAGCTTTCTTT
TRBJ2-3 . TRBV20-1 many CSASAGPDTQYF TGCAGTGCTAGCGCAGGGCCAGATACGCAGTATTTT
TRBJ2-7 TRBD1 TRBV20-1 many CSAAGTGPYEQYF TGCAGTGCTGCCGGGACAGGGCCCTACGAGCAGTACTTC
TRBJ1-1 . TRBV7-9 . CASSLTGLNTEAFF TGTGCCAGCAGCTTGACAGGATTGAACACTGAAGCTTTCTTT
TRBJ1-1 TRBD1 TRBV11-2 many CASSFLDRGYTEAFF TGTGCCAGCAGCTTTCTGGACAGGGGGTACACTGAAGCTTTCTTT
TRBJ2-7 . TRBV4-2 . CASSQYQFYEQYF TGTGCCAGCAGCCAATACCAGTTCTACGAGCAGTACTTC
TRBJ2-1 TRBD2 TRBV10-3 few CAISELAVLTYNEQFF TGTGCCATCAGTGAGCTAGCGGTTCTCACCTACAATGAGCAGTTCTTC
TRBJ2-1 TRBD2 TRBV29-1 few CSVKASGSNEQFF TGCAGCGTTAAGGCTAGCGGGAGTAATGAGCAGTTCTTC
TRBJ2-7 TRBD1 TRBV9 medium-sized CASSPGGGEQYF TGTGCCAGCAGCCCAGGGGGCGGGGAGCAGTACTTC
TRBJ2-7 . TRBV29-1 many CSNRGGQEYEQYF TGCAGCAATAGGGGGGGGCAGGAATACGAGCAGTACTTC
TRBJ1-4 . TRBV6-1 few CASSRRVSGTNEKLFF TGTGCCAGCAGTAGAAGGGTTAGCGGAACTAATGAAAAACTGTTTTTT
TRBJ2-1 TRBD2 TRBV14 many CASSQEVAGIYNEQFF TGTGCCAGCAGCCAAGAAGTAGCGGGGATCTACAATGAGCAGTTCTTC
TRBJ2-5 . TRBV6-1 many CASSDSGLIRETQYF TGTGCCAGCAGTGACTCGGGACTCATCAGGGAGACCCAGTACTTC
TRBJ1-1 . TRBV25-1 . CASSYTGYTEAFF TGTGCCAGCAGTTATACAGGGTACACTGAAGCTTTCTTT
TRBJ1-5 . TRBV12-3/TRBV12-4 . CASSLGENQPQHF TGTGCCAGCAGTTTAGGGGAGAATCAGCCCCAGCATTTT
TRBJ1-6 . TRBV18 many CASSPNTYGTDNSPLHF TGTGCCAGCTCACCAAACACCTATGGGACGGATAATTCACCCCTCCACTTT
TRBJ2-3 . TRBV28 few CASSLTSPDTQYF TGTGCCAGCAGTTTAACGTCGCCAGATACGCAGTATTTT
TRBJ1-1 . TRBV7-2 few CASSYRGGEAFF TGTGCCAGCAGCTACCGGGGGGGTGAAGCTTTCTTT
TRBJ2-7 . TRBV28 many CASIPEGGIPYEQYF TGTGCCAGCATCCCCGAAGGAGGGATCCCCTACGAGCAGTACTTC
TRBJ2-3 TRBD1 TRBV7-2 few CASSSTGTRTDTQYF TGTGCCAGCAGCTCGACAGGGACGCGCACAGATACGCAGTATTTT
TRBJ2-7 TRBD2 TRBV28 many CASRTRGTISYEQYF TGTGCCAGCAGGACCCGCGGGACTATCTCCTACGAGCAGTACTTC
TRBJ2-3 TRBD2 TRBV7-2 few CASSLDLIAGGSTDTQYF TGTGCCAGCAGCTTAGACCTGATAGCGGGAGGTAGCACAGATACGCAGTATTTT
TRBJ2-1 TRBD2 TRBV7-9 many CASSFWTGRTSGAVEDEQFF TGTGCCAGCAGCTTTTGGACAGGACGGACTAGCGGGGCGGTCGAGGATGAGCAGTTCTTC
TRBJ2-7 TRBD1 TRBV15 few CATSSQGEREQYF TGTGCCACCAGCTCGCAGGGGGAGCGCGAGCAGTACTTC
TRBJ2-3 . TRBV11-2 . CASSLGPGVNTDTQYF TGTGCCAGCAGCTTAGGCCCGGGAGTAAACACAGATACGCAGTATTTT
TRBJ1-5 . TRBV6-5 many CASRLTGRGNQPQHF TGTGCCAGCAGGCTCACTGGACGGGGCAATCAGCCCCAGCATTTT
TRBJ1-2 . TRBV29-1 many CSVASLRGGYTF TGCAGCGTTGCAAGTCTCCGAGGGGGCTACACCTTC
TRBJ1-4 . TRBV12-3/TRBV12-4 . CASSTPHGRVGEKLFF TGTGCCAGCAGTACCCCTCACGGGAGGGTAGGTGAAAAACTGTTTTTT
TRBJ2-6 . TRBV4-2 once CASSHPQGATGANVLTF TGTGCCAGCAGTCATCCCCAGGGAGCCACTGGGGCCAACGTCCTGACTTTC
TRBJ1-1 . TRBV15 many CATGGGDLFGTEAFF TGTGCCACCGGGGGAGGGGACCTCTTCGGAACTGAAGCTTTCTTT
TRBJ1-3 . TRBV12-3/TRBV12-4 . CASRVDRYSGNTIYF TGTGCCAGCAGAGTAGACAGATACTCTGGAAACACCATATATTTT
TRBJ2-5 . TRBV14 many CASSQAETQYF TGTGCCAGCAGCCAAGCAGAGACCCAGTACTTC
TRBJ1-1 . TRBV20-1 . CSARRVNTEAFF TGCAGTGCTAGAAGGGTTAACACTGAAGCTTTCTTT
TRBJ2-3 . TRBV30 . CAWQLTTTDTQYF TGTGCCTGGCAGTTGACGACTACAGATACGCAGTATTTT
TRBJ2-5 . TRBV5-1 . CASSSPSGGLKTQYF TGCGCCAGCAGCTCGCCCTCCGGGGGGCTTAAGACCCAGTACTTC
TRBJ1-5 . TRBV30 many CAWSVHGDQPQHF TGTGCCTGGAGTGTACACGGGGATCAGCCCCAGCATTTT
TRBJ1-1 . TRBV2 many CASKGGYTEAFF TGTGCCAGTAAGGGGGGGTACACTGAAGCTTTCTTT
TRBJ2-1 . TRBV7-3 many CASSLKASSYNEQFF TGTGCCAGCAGCTTGAAAGCGAGCTCCTACAATGAGCAGTTCTTC
TRBJ1-2 . TRBV2 medium-sized CASKGGLGGYTF TGTGCCAGCAAGGGGGGATTGGGAGGCTACACCTTC